This T cell receptor beta chain comes out of a study of identical twins. Regarding the study as a whole: Weaker excess twin sharing was seen among beta out-of-frame sequences. Within cord blood, abundant beta clonotypes carried fewer insertions, but memory repertoires showed no such trend.

This clonotype showed up just a few times. Its matching antigen is unknown. Template switching added a universal primer site, and cDNA bore unique molecular identifiers. TCRdb independently ran MiXCR on the 5' RACE reads; one entry per CDR3 protein. The sample has about 240,000 distinct CDR3 sequences, 7.5% seen once. The CDR3 spans 13 residues. Germline V gives CDR1 MNHNS, CDR2 SASEGT. Trimming cost V 8 bases and J 6 bases, with 16 bases left between them. The sample was also reused in another study, on yellow fever vaccine responses in identical twins. Turning to that study: Reported findings indicate that twins' vaccine T cell responses seemed partially convergent, partially personalized.

This receptor was taken from a woman younger than 35 in good health. Sequencing input: CD8+ T cells sorted from blood. The J gene is TRBJ1-1, the V gene TRBV6-1; a possible D gene is TRBD1 (5 bases). The CDR3 protein is CASLGVVNAEAFF. The CDR3 bases are TGTGCCAGCTTGGGGGTCGTTAACGCTGAAGCTTTCTTT.